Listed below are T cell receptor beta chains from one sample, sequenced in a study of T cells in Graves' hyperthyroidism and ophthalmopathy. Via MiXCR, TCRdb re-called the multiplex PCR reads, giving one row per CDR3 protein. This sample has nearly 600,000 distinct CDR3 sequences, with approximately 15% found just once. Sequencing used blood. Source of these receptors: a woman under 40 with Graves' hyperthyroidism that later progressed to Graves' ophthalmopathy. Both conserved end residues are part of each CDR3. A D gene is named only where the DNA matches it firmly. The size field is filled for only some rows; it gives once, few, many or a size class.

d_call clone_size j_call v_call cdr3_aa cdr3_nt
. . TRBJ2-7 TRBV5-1 CASSRRTEDSYEQYF TGCGCCAGCAGCCGCCGGACCGAAGACTCCTACGAGCAGTACTTC
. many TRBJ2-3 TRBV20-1 CSALQLTDTQYF TGCAGTGCTCTCCAACTCACAGATACGCAGTATTTT
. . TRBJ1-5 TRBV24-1 CATSLGRTANQPQHF TGTGCCACCAGTCTTGGAAGGACAGCAAATCAGCCCCAGCATTTT
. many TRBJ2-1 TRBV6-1 CASSEALRVAEEDNEQFF TGTGCCAGCAGTGAAGCGCTTCGGGTAGCGGAGGAAGACAATGAGCAGTTCTTC
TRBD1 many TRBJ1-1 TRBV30 CAWSVGDRMHPMNTEAFF TGTGCCTGGAGTGTAGGGGACAGGATGCACCCCATGAACACTGAAGCTTTCTTT
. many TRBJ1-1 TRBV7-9 CASVPSGTTNTEAFF TGTGCCAGCGTCCCGAGTGGTACCACTAACACTGAAGCTTTCTTT
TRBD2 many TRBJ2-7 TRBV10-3 CAISALAGGLGEQYF TGTGCCATCAGTGCCTTAGCGGGAGGGCTCGGCGAGCAGTACTTC
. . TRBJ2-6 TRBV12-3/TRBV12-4 CASSFTRQSSGANVLTF TGTGCCAGCAGTTTCACAAGACAGAGCTCTGGGGCCAACGTCCTGACTTTC
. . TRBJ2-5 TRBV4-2 CASSQREQETQYF TGTGCCAGCAGCCAGCGGGAACAAGAGACCCAGTACTTC
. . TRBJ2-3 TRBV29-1 CSVALTTTDTQYF TGCAGCGTTGCTTTGACTACCACAGATACGCAGTATTTT
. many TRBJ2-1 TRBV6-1 CASSDVDYPEQFF TGTGCCAGCAGTGACGTAGACTACCCCGAGCAGTTCTTC
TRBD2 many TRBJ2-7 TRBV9 CASSPTSGVYEQYF TGTGCCAGCAGCCCCACTAGCGGAGTCTACGAGCAGTACTTC
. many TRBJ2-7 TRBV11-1 CASSKGEAEEQYF TGTGCCAGCAGTAAAGGGGAGGCTGAGGAGCAGTACTTC
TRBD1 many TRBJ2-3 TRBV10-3 CAITYSTGVSTDTQYF TGTGCCATCACCTATTCGACAGGGGTTAGCACAGATACGCAGTATTTT
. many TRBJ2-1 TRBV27 CASSLKGANSDEQFF TGTGCCAGCAGTTTAAAAGGGGCCAACTCCGATGAGCAGTTCTTC
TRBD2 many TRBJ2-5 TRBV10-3 CAITPDRLAGVETQYF TGTGCCATCACCCCCGATCGACTAGCGGGAGTGGAGACCCAGTACTTC
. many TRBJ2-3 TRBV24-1 CATSDFSGSGTDTQYF TGTGCCACCAGTGATTTTTCGGGGAGTGGAACAGATACGCAGTATTTT
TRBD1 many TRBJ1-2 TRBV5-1 CASSPGTAAYGYTF TGCGCCAGCAGCCCGGGGACAGCCGCCTATGGCTACACCTTC